Below are 20 T cell receptor beta chains sequenced from a single sample in a study of shared clonotypes between healthy human individuals. Data came from immunoSEQ multiplex PCR; TCRdb stores just in-frame clones and leaves some out. This table holds over a million clones, roughly 95% found once. Input material: naive CD4+ T cells sorted from blood. Subset in this sample: CD45RA+ positively selected. These receptor sequences come from a man under 40 in good health.

V is TRBV29-1 and J is TRBJ2-2; 7 bases match TRBD1. Looked up from germline, CDR1 is SQVTM and CDR2 is ANQGSEA. J gave up 4 bases and V 7 bases, and 6 bases lay outside the gene matches. The CDR3 contains 13 residues. The CDR3 nucleotides read TGCAGCGCGGGACAGATTCTCACCGGGGAGCTGTTTTTT. This codes for CSAGQILTGELFF.

Concerning this clone itself: This sample includes further DNA sequences coding for the same CDR3. This chain links TRBV18 with TRBJ2-3, with D tentatively TRBD1 or TRBD2 (6 bases each). The CDR3 consists of 15 residues. The V end was cut by 1 base, the J end by 4 bases, with 12 bases between. Per germline, CDR1 KGHSH and CDR2 LQKENI. CDR3 loop: CASSPRRGQADTQYF. The CDR3, as DNA: TGTGCCAGCTCACCACGCCGGGGGCAGGCAGATACGCAGTATTTT. The full variable domain, completed using reference TRBV18 and TRBJ2-3, is NAGVMQNPRHLVRRRGQEARLRCSPMKGHSHVYWYRQLPEEGLKFMVYLQKENIIDESGMPKERFSAEFPKEGPSILRIQQVVRGDSAAYFCASSPRRGQADTQYFGPGTRLTVL.

The V call is TRBV27, the J call TRBJ2-7; no clear D. The CDR3 runs to 13 residues. Trimming took off 3 bases at V and 3 bases at J, with 9 bases between the two ends. Germline CDR1 MNHEY, CDR2 SMNVEV (reference sequence). Written as DNA, the CDR3 is TGTGCCAGCAGTTTCGACGGCGGCTACGAGCAGTACTTC. This encodes CASSFDGGYEQYF.

The V and J genes are TRBV29-1 and TRBJ1-4; no clear D gene. From germline, CDR1 is SQVTM and CDR2 ANQGSEA. The CDR3 consists of 13 residues. Between the trimmed V and J ends, which lost 4 bases and 0 bases, there was a span of 6 bases. The DNA of the CDR3 is TGCAGCGTTGTTGGGCCAACTAATGAAAAACTGTTTTTT. Protein sequence: CSVVGPTNEKLFF.

This sequence joins TRBV4-3 and TRBJ2-7; D unresolved. The ends were cut back, 1 base at V and 2 bases at J, with 9 bases in the middle. Germline V gene data show CDR1 as LGHNA and CDR2 as YSLEER. The CDR3 spans 14 residues. CDR3 sequence: CASSQVIRAYEQYF. CDR3 bases: TGCGCCAGCAGCCAAGTCATTAGGGCCTACGAGCAGTACTTC.

The chain carries TRBV15 and TRBJ2-1, with 8 bases aligning to TRBD1. J was trimmed by 5 bases and V by 0 bases; bases with no gene match: 9. Germline V lookup: CDR1 LNHNV, CDR2 YYDKDF (reference sequence). There are 17 residues in the CDR3. The CDR3 spells CATSRERGGTGNNEQFF. DNA for the CDR3: TGTGCCACCAGCAGAGAGAGAGGGGGGACAGGAAACAATGAGCAGTTCTTC.

This clone was recorded only once. This chain links TRBV6-1 with TRBJ2-7; 8 bases are a match to TRBD1. V was clipped by 8 bases and J by 4 bases; unmatched bases: 10. Germline values: CDR1 MNHNS, CDR2 SASEGT. This CDR3 is 14 amino acids long. CDR3 sequence reads: CASAIRDRYYEQYF. The CDR3 region has the DNA TGTGCCAGCGCGATACGGGACAGGTATTACGAGCAGTACTTC.

The V gene is TRBV2, the J gene TRBJ2-7, with a weak D call TRBD2 (6 bases). Germline V gene data show CDR1 as SNHLY and CDR2 as FYNNEI. CDR3 length equals 14 residues. V was shortened by 7 bases and J by 3 bases, with 16 bases between the two germline ends. The CDR3 here is CASTRAQGGYEQYF. CDR3 in DNA: TGTGCCAGCACCCGAGCTCAGGGAGGCTACGAGCAGTACTTC.

This rearrangement joins TRBV20-1 to TRBJ1-5, with D possibly TRBD1 on 5 matching bases. Germline V gene data show CDR1 as DFQATT and CDR2 as SNEGSKA (reference sequence). Trimming left V 5 bases short and J 11 bases short, with 13 bases between. This CDR3 is built from 11 residues. This CDR3 reads CSAGTDLTQHF. The CDR3 bases are TGCAGTGCTGGGACGGACCTAACCCAGCATTTT.

To note about this clone: The sample holds other DNA sequences that translate to the same CDR3. The chain couples TRBV6-4 to TRBJ2-7; TRBD2 matches at 11 bases. Losses at the gene ends were 6 bases for V and 1 base for J; bases not matched to a gene: 2. Germline assignment: CDR1 MRHNA and CDR2 SNTAGT. The CDR3 is 14 residues long. CDR3 protein: CASSVAGGSYEQYF. The CDR3 DNA reads as TGTGCCAGCAGCGTAGCGGGAGGGTCCTACGAGCAGTACTTC.

The gene calls are TRBV29-1 and TRBJ1-1, with 9 bases that match TRBD1. Germline assignment: CDR1 SQVTM and CDR2 ANQGSEA. The ends lost 7 bases at V and 5 bases at J; junction bases unmatched: 8. The length of the CDR3 is 13 residues. CDR3 sequence (DNA): TGCAGCGCCGGGACAGGGAGGGAAACTGAAGCTTTCTTT. Amino acids: CSAGTGRETEAFF.

The V and J genes are TRBV7-8 and TRBJ1-5; 10 bases agree with TRBD1. The CDR3 has 19 residues. V dropped 2 bases and J dropped 1; count of bases not matched to a gene: 11. The V gene's germline CDR1 is SGHVS and CDR2 FQNEAQ. CDR3 sequence (DNA): TGTGCCAGCAGCTTATTTGGCGGGGGGGACAGGGGAAGCAATCAGCCCCAGCATTTT. Its protein is CASSLFGGGDRGSNQPQHF.

The rearrangement uses TRBV27 and TRBJ2-7; D is uncertain. From germline, CDR1 is MNHEY and CDR2 SMNVEV (reference sequence). The CDR3 extends over 14 amino acids. The ends were cut back, 8 bases at V and 2 bases at J, with 16 bases in the middle. The CDR3, as DNA: TGTGCCAGCTATGGTCCCACCTCGCCCTACGAGCAGTACTTC. Translation: CASYGPTSPYEQYF.

The chain combines TRBV28 with TRBJ2-3, with a tentative D call TRBD2 (5 bases). The CDR3 length is 15 residues. V shed 10 bases and J shed 1 base, with 18 bases lying between them. Germline V lookup: CDR1 MDHEN, CDR2 SYDVKM. The CDR3 spells CATCPPGWGTDTQYF. For the CDR3, the DNA is TGTGCCACCTGCCCCCCGGGGTGGGGCACAGATACGCAGTATTTT. Looking up the rest from reference TRBV28 and TRBJ2-3 gives the full variable domain: DVKVTQSSRYLVKRTGEKVFLECVQDMDHENMFWYRQDPGLGLRLIYFSYDVKMKEKGDIPEGYSVSREKKERFSLILESASTNQTSMYLCATCPPGWGTDTQYFGPGTRLTVL.

The rearrangement links TRBV18 to TRBJ2-7; D ambiguous. CDR1 and CDR2 from the germline V gene are KGHSH and LQKENI. CDR3 length: 12 amino acids. Trimming pared 1 base from V and 6 bases from J, leaving 7 bases between. The DNA of the CDR3 is TGTGCCAGCTCACCACTAGGGCGCGAGCAGTACTTC. This translates into CASSPLGREQYF.

Note on this clone: The sample has other DNA sequences that encode this CDR3 too. J is TRBJ2-3 and V is TRBV20-1, with D uncertain. The CDR3 consists of 11 residues. The germline V gene has CDR1 DFQATT and CDR2 SNEGSKA (reference sequence). V shed 3 bases and J shed 3 bases, with 4 bases lying between them. CDR3 region: CSASLTDTQYF. For the CDR3, the DNA is TGCAGTGCTAGTCTGACAGATACGCAGTATTTT.

V usage is TRBV5-1 and J usage is TRBJ2-5; perhaps TRBD2 as D (6 bases). CDR1 SGHRS and CDR2 YFSETQ come from the germline V gene. Trimming pared 1 base from V and 5 bases from J, leaving 12 bases between. The CDR3 has 14 residues. As DNA, the CDR3 is TGCGCCAGCAGCTTGATGTGGGGGGAGGAGACCCAGTACTTC. Amino acids: CASSLMWGEETQYF.

This chain connects TRBV28 to TRBJ1-2; D gene ambiguous. CDR1 and CDR2 from the germline V gene are MDHEN and SYDVKM. This CDR3 spans 10 amino acids. V was pared by 7 bases and J by 8 bases, with 8 bases between. The CDR3 region is CASNGNGYTF. CDR3 nucleotides: TGTGCCAGCAATGGTAACGGCTACACCTTC.

This clone was counted once. The V call is TRBV7-9, the J call TRBJ2-7; perhaps TRBD2 as D (5 bases). V was clipped by 3 bases and J by 2 bases, with 17 bases between them. Germline values: CDR1 SEHNR, CDR2 FQNEAQ (reference sequence). The CDR3 totals 16 residues. CDR3 sequence (DNA): TGTGCCAGCAGCTTTTACGGCGGCGCGGGTCCCTACGAGCAGTACTTC. Amino acid sequence: CASSFYGGAGPYEQYF.

The sample holds one count of this clone. The chain couples TRBV19 to TRBJ2-5; 8 positions match TRBD1. The CDR3 spans 13 residues. V shed 6 bases, J shed 7 bases, and the junction held 7 bases outside the gene matches. Germline loops: CDR1 LNHDA, CDR2 SQIVND (reference sequence). CDR3 amino acids: CASRQGAFGTQYF. Here the CDR3 DNA reads TGTGCCAGTAGGCAGGGGGCATTCGGGACCCAGTACTTC.